This TCR beta chain originates from a study of blood T cells in healthy people across ages (dated by TCRdb to 2013 to 2016). Study-level background: In model experiments, template switching captured roughly one uniquely barcoded TCR beta cDNA molecule for every two T cells. Using deep sequencing normalized with unique cDNA molecular identifiers, the study measured how TCR beta repertoire diversity changes with age. The donors were divided into four age groups: young (average around 15 years), middle-aged (about 40), aged (about 60) and long-lived (roughly 88). To avoid experimental bias, donors of different ages were spread randomly across the sequencing lanes. Two additional independent replicas of 1 million unique cDNA reads from the same blood draw were analyzed for two donors (one aged 18 to 29 and one aged 80 or older).

In regard to this clonotype: Its antigen has not been determined. Per-base qualities were not stored, and no clone one base away is much larger.

Donors were a few dozen systemically healthy Caucasian individuals from Russia aged roughly 6 to 95 years. Each donor gave ten milliliters of peripheral blood, collected into EDTA-treated Vacutainer tubes. Ficoll-Paque density-gradient centrifugation was used to isolate PBMCs, with at least 6 million per sample. Trizol reagent was used to extract total RNA from the PBMCs, yielding at least 5.5 micrograms per sample. Naive CD45RAhigh/CD27high T cell percentages were measured by flow cytometry on a PBMC aliquot from every donor. Unmatched junction bases come to 7, with V trimmed by 3 bases and J by 0 bases. The CDR3 runs 17 residues from the cysteine to the phenylalanine. The entry retains the CDR3 DNA only, 51 bases that are in frame from base 1. The CDR1 and CDR2 encoded by the germline V gene are SGHRS and YFSETQ. What the authors observed across the whole study: Donor CMV infection status was unknown, potentially confounding age-related changes in expanded clonotypes. The percentage of naive T cells measured by flow cytometry correlated strongly with observed TCR beta diversity. The long-lived group showed more naive CD4+ T cells, fewer expanded clones and increased TCR diversity than the aged group, suggesting age selection. Observed TCR beta diversity per million T cells fell roughly linearly with age, and a significant reduction was already apparent by age roughly 41. Estimates of total diversity based on one million sequenced T cells were regarded as lower bounds and as underestimates. Since profiling was done on bulk unsorted PBMCs, naive and antigen-experienced compartments could not be conclusively compared.

The library was generated by 5' RACE. Sequenced on an Illumina HiSeq 2500. The second PCR ran for about 6 to 12 cycles and used a J-beta primer mix along with a sample-barcoded 5' primer. A template-switch 5' adaptor carrying 12 random nucleotides introduced a unique molecular identifier onto each TCR beta cDNA molecule. At least 2.5 million CDR3-containing paired-end reads were obtained from each sample. First-strand cDNA was synthesized from all RNA with the Mint cDNA synthesis kit, primed by a TRBC-specific oligonucleotide. Following uracil-DNA glycosylase treatment, a first 18-cycle PCR with universal primers M1SS and BC2_uni_R was performed on all cDNA. The original pipeline was this. Normalization of each sample was performed by random selection of 1 million high-quality reads, each carrying a distinct molecular identifier. Instead of being binned into consensus sequences, reads that shared molecular identifiers were thrown out. MiTCR, set to a Q25 quality threshold and the strictest error-elimination algorithm, was used for CDR3 identification, clonotype clustering and error correction. A nonparametric unseen species model using Euler transformation provided a lower-bound estimate of total TCR beta diversity. The public reads were quality trimmed at Q25 with fastp and then assembled into clones with MiXCR by TCRdb, keeping productive beta chains. CDR3 protein duplicates are merged, each entry listing the most common genes and DNA. TCRdb's processing, not the study's, gives the V and J calls here. Recorded for this sample are 650,000 or so distinct CDR3 sequences; 52% of them occurred a single time. Roughly 12% of the sample lies in the top ten.

Input material: blood. The chain is encoded by TRBV5-1 joined to TRBJ2-7, with 12 junctional bases fitting TRBD2. The TCR originated in a woman over 75 in good health. The sequenced DNA: TGCGCCAGCAGCTACCGACTAGCGGGAGAATCCTCCTACGAGCAGTACTTC. It translates as CASSYRLAGESSYEQYF.